This TCR beta chain was sequenced for a study of blood T cells in healthy people across ages. Points from the study as a whole: Per million T cells, TCR beta diversity dropped about linearly as age rose.

A remark on this clonotype: Antigen unknown.

It was with a sample-barcoded 5' primer and a J-beta primer mix that a second PCR of roughly 6 to 12 cycles was run. TCRdb recomputed calls from the 5' RACE reads with MiXCR, one row per CDR3 protein. The data show 550,000 to 700,000 distinct CDR3 sequences, roughly 28% seen once. Germline CDR1 and CDR2: MNHNY and SVGAGI (reference sequence). Trimming shortened V by 6 bases and J by 4 bases, and 12 bases separated the two germline ends. The CDR3 totals 14 residues. The TCR was taken from a woman aged 70-85 years in good health. The genes are TRBV6-6 and TRBJ1-4; no definite D call. The sequenced sample was blood. CDR3 residues: CASSPANLNEKLFF. DNA for the CDR3: TGTGCCAGCAGCCCGGCCAATCTTAATGAAAAACTGTTTTTT.